This T cell receptor (beta chain) stems from a study of Graves' ophthalmopathy and Graves' hyperthyroidism. Study-level points and caveats: With 65% to 71% sensitivity and approximately 73% specificity, the model predicted ophthalmopathy progression. Also, most clonotypes expanded in the thyroid above 0.001 frequency appeared in blood.

Investigators amplified TCR beta CDR3 regions from RNA transcripts. Scientists carried out first-round RT-PCR using HTBI primers and then a second-round multiplex PCR. TCRdb re-derived calls from the multiplex PCR reads in MiXCR, one entry per CDR3 protein. The sample lists roughly 160,000 distinct CDR3 sequences, over 35% occurring once. There are many counts of this clonotype. Antigen specificity is unknown. This CDR3 is built from 12 residues. Between the trimmed V and J ends, which lost 3 bases and 9 bases, there was a span of 6 bases. CDR1 is MDHEN, CDR2 SYDVKM, per germline. None of the included patients had other autoimmune diseases, uncontrolled infections, pregnancy or lactation, as these led to exclusion. Establishment of the diagnosis relied upon clinical symptoms, serum thyroxine, TRAb, thyroid ultrasound and orbital computed tomography.

The sample taken for sequencing was peripheral blood. This receptor was identified in a woman aged 40 to 49 with Graves' ophthalmopathy. The chain couples TRBV28 to TRBJ1-6; D is unresolved. CDR3 sequence reads: CASSFEGSPLHF. The DNA for the CDR3 is TGTGCCAGCAGTTTCGAGGGTTCACCCCTCCACTTT. The full variable domain, rest sourced from reference TRBV28 and TRBJ1-6, is DVKVTQSSRYLVKRTGEKVFLECVQDMDHENMFWYRQDPGLGLRLIYFSYDVKMKEKGDIPEGYSVSREKKERFSLILESASTNQTSMYLCASSFEGSPLHFGNGTRLTVT.